This T cell receptor (beta chain) was captured in a study of blood T cell repertoires in COVID-19. Background on the study: Samples of COVID-19 (acute and convalescent) were obtained from the United States, Italy and Spain.

V trimming: 0 bases; J trimming: 6 bases; junction bases outside the gene matches: 1. This CDR3 contains 14 residues. Germline V CDR1 and CDR2: GTSNPN, SVGIG (reference sequence). Methods used by the authors: Reference gene primers were amplified, and this amplification served to estimate nucleated cell counts. Only in-frame clones appear in the TCRdb table, and some are missing; sequencing was by immunoSEQ multiplex PCR. The V and J calls and clone size were taken over from that table, and D and trimming were inferred from the DNA. There are some 150,000 clones in the sample; 84% occur only once, and around 15% lies in the top ten. Only one count was recorded for this clone.

The TCR was taken from an older woman with COVID-19, enrolled during active disease. Sequencing input: peripheral blood. V is TRBV30 and J is TRBJ1-6; 8 nucleotides line up with TRBD1. The CDR3 sequence: CAWSVDRVNSPLHF. The CDR3 coding sequence is TGTGCCTGGAGTGTGGACAGGGTTAATTCACCCCTCCACTTT.